A selection of T cell receptor beta chains follows, all from one sample in a study of vaccination and CD4 T cells after COVID-19. For these receptors, no antigen is known. TCRdb used MiXCR to reprocess the PCR reads, holding one entry per CDR3 protein. Here the sample spans thousands of distinct CDR3 sequences, more than 65% being singletons. The sequenced sample consisted of CD4+ T cells from blood, cultured in vitro. These receptors all stem from a human donor who had recovered from COVID-19. The CDR3 runs from the conserved cysteine through the conserved F or W. The D gene is left open where the match is weak. The size of a clone is reported for some rows only, either as once, few or many, or as a class for expanded clones.

d_gene	v_gene	abundance	j_gene	CDR3nt	CDR3aa
TRBD2	TRBV11-2	few	TRBJ2-1	TGTGCCAGCAGCCCCCTGGCTAGCGGGGGGGCATACAATGAGCAGTTCTTC	CASSPLASGGAYNEQFF
TRBD1	TRBV30	NA	TRBJ1-6	TGTGCCTCCAACAGGGGGCAGTCACCCCTCCACTTT	CASNRGQSPLHF
NA	TRBV20-1	few	TRBJ1-6	TGCAGTGCTAGTAGACAGGTTAATTCACCCCTCCACTTT	CSASRQVNSPLHF
NA	TRBV12-3/TRBV12-4	NA	TRBJ1-1	TGTGCCAGCAGCCGTGACGGGAGGGAGATGAACACTGAAGCTTTCTTT	CASSRDGREMNTEAFF
TRBD1	TRBV7-9	NA	TRBJ2-7	TGTGCCATCCCCCAGGGGGCGGCTGTTGAGCAGTACTTC	CAIPQGAAVEQYF
TRBD2	TRBV18	NA	TRBJ2-1	TGTGCCAGCTCACCGCCTAGCGGGTACAATGAGCAGTTCTTC	CASSPPSGYNEQFF
NA	TRBV2	NA	TRBJ1-3	TGTGCCAGCACCATTAGCAGGGGATCCCCTGGAAACACCATATATTTT	CASTISRGSPGNTIYF
NA	TRBV6-1	NA	TRBJ1-6	TGTGCCAGCAGTAGGGTGGGCAAGAATTCACCCCTCCACTTT	CASSRVGKNSPLHF
NA	TRBV2	few	TRBJ2-7	TGTGCCAGCAGGCCCAGGGACCACTCCTACGAGCAGTACTTC	CASRPRDHSYEQYF
NA	TRBV7-2	NA	TRBJ1-2	TGTGCCAGCAGCCCGTCGACGGTTGGCTACACCTTC	CASSPSTVGYTF
NA	TRBV20-1	NA	TRBJ2-7	TGCAGTGCTAGAGATCTAACGGGGCCTACCCGTCTAGAGCAGTACTTC	CSARDLTGPTRLEQYF
NA	TRBV30	NA	TRBJ2-7	TGTGCCTGGGGATGGGGGATCGAGCAGTACTTC	CAWGWGIEQYF
TRBD1	TRBV30	NA	TRBJ2-4	TGTGCCTGGAGTGAGGACAGGGGACCTAAAAACATTCAGTACTTC	CAWSEDRGPKNIQYF
NA	TRBV11-2	large	TRBJ1-2	TGTGCCAGCAGCTCCGCCGGCCCTACCTATGGCTACACCTTC	CASSSAGPTYGYTF
NA	TRBV12-3/TRBV12-4	NA	TRBJ2-3	TGTGCCAGCAGTTCAGCGTCTGGGGTGGGGACAGATACGCAGTATTTT	CASSSASGVGTDTQYF
TRBD1	TRBV6-1	NA	TRBJ2-7	TGTGCCAGCAGTAGACAGGGGGCCCCCTACGAGCAGTACTTC	CASSRQGAPYEQYF
NA	TRBV6-5	NA	TRBJ1-6	TGTGCCAGCAGTTTTAACTCACGGAATTCACCCCTCCACTTT	CASSFNSRNSPLHF
TRBD1	TRBV2	NA	TRBJ1-2	TGTGCCAGCAGCCGAGGGGGCAGCCGTGGCTACACCTTC	CASSRGGSRGYTF
NA	TRBV28	few	TRBJ1-5	TGTGCCAGCAGAGCTTTGCGGGGGGCGAGCCAGCCCCAGCATTTT	CASRALRGASQPQHF
NA	TRBV18	once	TRBJ2-6	TGTGCCAGCTCACCACAAGGGGCAGACCTCTCTGGGGCCAACGTCCTGACTTTC	CASSPQGADLSGANVLTF
NA	TRBV2	NA	TRBJ1-1	TGTGCCAGCAGTGAGGGGGGCACTGAAGCTTTCTTT	CASSEGGTEAFF
NA	TRBV20-1	NA	TRBJ2-6	TGCAGTGCTAGAGCGGCATCTGGGGCCAACGTCCTGACTTTC	CSARAASGANVLTF
TRBD1	TRBV7-3	NA	TRBJ2-1	TGTGCCAGCAGCCAGGACAGGGTGCGGGAGCAGTTCTTC	CASSQDRVREQFF
NA	TRBV12-3/TRBV12-4	NA	TRBJ1-1	TGTGCCAGCAGTAACCGGGACGCAAACACTGAAGCTTTCTTT	CASSNRDANTEAFF
TRBD1	TRBV19	NA	TRBJ1-1	TGTGCCAGTAGTATAGGGACAGGGTCTACTGAAGCTTTCTTT	CASSIGTGSTEAFF
NA	TRBV7-6	NA	TRBJ2-3	TGTGCCAGCAGCTCGGCGCAGCCCCCCGGTGGGACGTCTAAGTATTTT	CASSSAQPPGGTSKYF
NA	TRBV15	NA	TRBJ1-4	TGTGCCACCAGCAGAGATTCGGGGGCCAAACTGTTTTTT	CATSRDSGAKLFF
TRBD1	TRBV20-1	NA	TRBJ1-2	TGCAGTGCTAGAGCGGACAGGGGGATCGGTGGCTACACCTTC	CSARADRGIGGYTF
NA	TRBV28	few	TRBJ1-5	TGTGCCAGCACGGGTCAGAGCAATCAGCCCCAGCATTTT	CASTGQSNQPQHF
NA	TRBV5-6	NA	TRBJ2-7	TGTGCCAGCAGCTTGGGGGGTTACGAGCAGTACTTC	CASSLGGYEQYF
NA	TRBV4-1	NA	TRBJ1-6	TGCGCCAGCAGCCAGGTTACCTCAGGGTTCGTTAATTCACCCCTCCACTTT	CASSQVTSGFVNSPLHF
NA	TRBV2	few	TRBJ1-3	TGTGCCAGCAGCCCCGGACGCCAGGGTGGAAACACCATATATTTT	CASSPGRQGGNTIYF
NA	TRBV24-1	once	TRBJ2-5	TGTGCCACCAGTGATTTGCAATCAGGGCGGTGGGAGACCCAGTACTTC	CATSDLQSGRWETQYF
TRBD2	TRBV27	NA	TRBJ2-7	TGTGCCAGCAACCCCATTAACACGGGGGGCGAGCAGTACTTC	CASNPINTGGEQYF
NA	TRBV20-1	NA	TRBJ2-5	TGCAGTGCTAGCTATCGTGGGAGAGGGGAGACCCAGTACTTC	CSASYRGRGETQYF
TRBD2	TRBV18	NA	TRBJ2-5	TGTGCCAGCTCAATAACTAGCGGAGGGCAAGAGACCCAGTACTTC	CASSITSGGQETQYF